These T cell receptor beta chains were read from a single sample in a study of OX40 agonist ivuxolimab in advanced cancers. The table came from immunoSEQ multiplex PCR; TCRdb's copy has only in-frame clones and leaves some out. The sample has tens of thousands of clones, around 90% seen once. The sample in question was CD4+ or CD8+ T cells sorted from blood, obtained in a trial of the OX40 agonist ivuxolimab. The source is an adult with an advanced solid tumor such as melanoma, head and neck, liver or kidney cancer. Both conserved end residues are part of each CDR3. A D gene is named only where the DNA matches it firmly. Clone size appears in some rows only: once, few, many, or a class for an expanded clone.

TRBJ1-2 | once | TRBD1 | TRBV9 | TGTGCCAGCAGCCCGTCAATGGGGACAGAGCTCTATGGCTACACCTTC | CASSPSMGTELYGYTF
TRBJ2-1 | . | TRBD2 | TRBV15 | TGTGCCACCAGCAGAGATATCGAACTAGCGGGGCACGAGCAGTTCTTC | CATSRDIELAGHEQFF
TRBJ2-6 | once | TRBD1 | TRBV7-7 | TGTGCCAGCAGCCCGCGAGGGGGCTCTGGGACCAACGTCCTGACTTTC | CASSPRGGSGTNVLTF
TRBJ2-7 | . | TRBD2 | TRBV30 | TGTGCCTGGAGTGTACGGCTAGCGGGGGGGGAGCAGTACTTC | CAWSVRLAGGEQYF
TRBJ2-5 | . | . | TRBV7-9 | TGTGCCAGCAGCTTCCGGGACGGACAAGAGACCCAGTACTTC | CASSFRDGQETQYF
TRBJ2-3 | . | . | TRBV7-9 | TGTGCCAGCAGCTTATCCCCGACGGTCGGAGTCACAGATACGCAGTATTTT | CASSLSPTVGVTDTQYF
TRBJ2-3 | . | TRBD1 | TRBV6-1 | TGTGCCAGCAGTGAAAAGGACAGGGGGCTAGATACGCAGTATTTT | CASSEKDRGLDTQYF
TRBJ1-5 | few | . | TRBV9 | TGTGCCAGCAGCGTAGGACAGTCCAATCAGCCCCAGCATTTT | CASSVGQSNQPQHF
TRBJ1-1 | . | . | TRBV4-1 | TGCGCCAGCAGCCAAGCATACTCTAGGACTGAAGCTTTCTTT | CASSQAYSRTEAFF
TRBJ2-2 | . | TRBD1 | TRBV7-6 | TGTGCCAGCAGCCTGGACAGGGGCAAAACGAACACCGGGGAGCTGTTTTTT | CASSLDRGKTNTGELFF
TRBJ1-5 | . | . | TRBV19 | TGTGCCAGTAGTATAGATCAGGTACGGGGGGCTGGCAGTCAGCCCCAGCATTTT | CASSIDQVRGAGSQPQHF
TRBJ2-7 | . | TRBD1 | TRBV19 | TGTGCCAGTAGTATGTCCGGGACAGGGGCCCACGAGCAGTACTTC | CASSMSGTGAHEQYF
TRBJ2-1 | . | TRBD2 | TRBV4-2 | TGTGCCAGCAGCCTATCTAGCGGGGGTTCGGATGAGCAGTTCTTC | CASSLSSGGSDEQFF
TRBJ2-7 | . | TRBD1 | TRBV18 | TGTGCCAGCTCACCACCTTGGGCGGGACAGGGGGCCTACGAGCAGTACTTC | CASSPPWAGQGAYEQYF
TRBJ1-5 | . | . | TRBV10-3 | TGTGCCATCAGTGAGGCCGGGACCGAATATAGCAATCAGCCCCAGCATTTT | CAISEAGTEYSNQPQHF
TRBJ1-2 | . | . | TRBV28 | TGTGCCAGCAGTTTACTTTCCCAGGAGCCTGTAGTCTATGGCTACACCTTC | CASSLLSQEPVVYGYTF
TRBJ2-7 | . | TRBD1 | TRBV6-6 | TGTGCCAGCCACCCCAGGACAGGGGGCAACGAGCAGTACTTC | CASHPRTGGNEQYF
TRBJ1-2 | . | TRBD1 | TRBV6-6 | TGTGCCAGCATACTACAGGGGTATGGCTACACCTTC | CASILQGYGYTF
TRBJ2-1 | . | . | TRBV14 | TGTGCCAGCAGCCAGCTAATACCCGACAATGAGCAGTTCTTC | CASSQLIPDNEQFF
TRBJ2-7 | . | . | TRBV19 | TGTGCCAGTAGTACTACCCTAGGGCGAAGCGAGCAGTACTTC | CASSTTLGRSEQYF
TRBJ2-2 | . | TRBD1 | TRBV4-1 | TGCGCCAGCAGCCAAGTGCGAACAGGGGAAACGGGCCTGTTTTTT | CASSQVRTGETGLFF
TRBJ2-6 | . | . | TRBV7-6 | TGTGCCAGCAGCTTAACAGGGACGGATGGGGCCAACGTCCTGACTTTC | CASSLTGTDGANVLTF
TRBJ1-2 | . | . | TRBV27 | TGTGCCAGCAGTTTATCCACAGTGGGGAACCGCTATGGCTACACCTTC | CASSLSTVGNRYGYTF